This paragraph reports one TCR beta chain. Libraries were prepared by immunoSEQ multiplex PCR; TCRdb keeps only in-frame clonotypes and omits some of them. The sample has 40,000 to 55,000 clones; around four fifths are singletons. This sample was taken from a study of blood T cell repertoires in COVID-19. V lost 2 bases and J lost 0, with 10 bases in between. CDR3 length: 15 amino acids. Looked up from germline, CDR1 is SNHLY and CDR2 is FYNNEI. The source of this sequence is a woman aged 45-60 years with acute COVID-19. This rearrangement joins TRBV2 to TRBJ1-1; D remains unclear. The sample was PBMCs or T cells enriched from blood (not recorded which). Written as DNA, the CDR3 is TGTGCCAGCAGTGAAATGGGCCCTATGAACACTGAAGCTTTCTTT. It is translated as CASSEMGPMNTEAFF.